Listed here are 24 T cell receptor beta chains from one sample, sequenced in a study of CXCR3-negative and CXCR3-positive naive CD8 T cells. TRB cDNA libraries were made by UMI-labeled 5' RACE. TCRdb reprocessed the 5' RACE reads and keeps a single row for each CDR3 protein, giving no DNA. This repertoire includes about 58,000 distinct CDR3 sequences. Sequencing input: naive CXCR3- CD8+ T cells from blood. This sample's subset: CD45RO-CCR7+CD27+CD95- naive CD8+ T cells lacking CXCR3 (TNR3-). The origin of the receptors is a human donor in good health. Some clones in this sample may be carry-over from other donors' samples.

This chain links TRBV27 with TRBJ2-7. CDR1 is MNHEY, CDR2 SMNVEV, per germline (reference sequence). The CDR3 extends over 11 amino acids. The CDR3 sequence: CASSLSGEQYF.

The chain combines TRBV7-2 with TRBJ1-1; the D gene TCRdb calls, TRBD1, cannot be checked with no DNA. Germline V CDR1 and CDR2: SGHTA, FQGNSA. The CDR3 totals 14 residues. CDR3: CASSPTGFNTEAFF.

The chain carries TRBV12-3 or TRBV12-4 and TRBJ2-5; the D call from TCRdb, TRBD2, cannot be confirmed without DNA. The CDR3 contains 15 residues. This CDR3 reads CASSPKEGGVTTQYF.

The rearrangement joins TRBV20-1 to TRBJ2-1; TCRdb's D call of TRBD2 is untestable without DNA. There are 13 residues in the CDR3. The germline CDR1 and CDR2 sequences are DFQATT and SNEGSKA (reference sequence). This CDR3 is CSAKRLAGNEQFF.

The CDR3: CASSPTGEQYF. The chain carries TRBV7-9 and TRBJ2-7. Germline V gene sequence: CDR1 SEHNR, CDR2 FQNEAQ (reference sequence). There are 11 residues in the CDR3. Combining the CDR3 with reference TRBV7-9 and TRBJ2-7 gives the whole variable domain DTGVSQNPRHKITKRGQNVTFRCDPISEHNRLYWYRQTLGQGPEFLTYFQNEAQLEKSRLLSDRFSAERPKGSFSTLEIQRTEQGDSAMYLCASSPTGEQYFGPGTRLTVT.

The CDR3 reads CSAASIADSYNEQFF. V and J are TRBV20-1 and TRBJ2-1; TCRdb's D call of TRBD2 is untestable without DNA. This CDR3 region has 15 residues. CDR1 is DFQATT, CDR2 SNEGSKA, per germline (reference sequence).

The chain couples TRBV7-9 to TRBJ2-7. Germline lookup yields CDR1 SEHNR and CDR2 FQNEAQ (reference sequence). There are 13 residues in the CDR3. CDR3 protein: CASSLEGAYEQYF.

The chain is built from TRBV12-3 or TRBV12-4 and TRBJ2-3. The CDR3 extends over 12 amino acids. CDR3 in amino acids: CASSTSADTQYF.

The chain combines TRBV20-1 with TRBJ2-7; TCRdb indicates TRBD2, and absent DNA this call remains unverified. Germline assignment: CDR1 DFQATT and CDR2 SNEGSKA (reference sequence). CDR3 length: 16 residues. The CDR3 spells CSAPGTSGDRSYEQYF.

The chain is built from TRBV28 and TRBJ2-7; TCRdb indicates TRBD1, and absent DNA this call remains unverified. CDR1 MDHEN and CDR2 SYDVKM come from the germline V gene. The CDR3 has 13 residues. The CDR3 is CASSFGTGNEQYF.

V is TRBV14 and J is TRBJ2-1; TCRdb names TRBD2, which stays unverified in the absence of DNA. Germline lookup yields CDR1 SGHDN and CDR2 FVKESK. CDR3 length: 17 amino acids. This CDR3 reads CASSQDLTRPSYNEQFF. The full variable domain, in which reference TRBV14 and TRBJ2-1 provide the parts outside the CDR3, is EAGVTQFPSHSVIEKGQTVTLRCDPISGHDNLYWYRRVMGKEIKFLLHFVKESKQDESGMPNNRFLAERTGGTYSTLKVQPAELEDSGVYFCASSQDLTRPSYNEQFFGPGTRLTVL.

This rearrangement joins TRBV4-1 to TRBJ2-3; TCRdb's assignment of TRBD2 cannot be checked, as there is no DNA. Per germline, CDR1 MGHRA and CDR2 YSYEKL. CDR3 length equals 14 residues. CDR3 sequence: CASSQDEGTDTQYF.

This rearrangement joins TRBV6-2 or TRBV6-3 to TRBJ2-1; TCRdb outputs TRBD1, but without DNA this stays unchecked. Per germline, CDR1 MNHEY and CDR2 SVGEGT. The CDR3 sequence is 15 residues long. CDR3 loop: CASSKPGQGRGEQFF.

The chain couples TRBV7-2 to TRBJ2-1; TCRdb's assignment of TRBD1 cannot be checked, as there is no DNA. The CDR3 contains 15 residues. The germline V gene encodes CDR1 SGHTA and CDR2 FQGNSA. The CDR3 is CASSPRDTYYNEQFF. Complete variable domain (other parts from reference TRBV7-2 and TRBJ2-1): GAGVSQSPSNKVTEKGKDVELRCDPISGHTALYWYRQSLGQGLEFLIYFQGNSAPDKSGLPSDRFSAERTGGSVSTLTIQRTQQEDSAVYLCASSPRDTYYNEQFFGPGTRLTVL.

CDR3 sequence reads: CAGRGHQTYEQYF. The chain recombines TRBV6-4 with TRBJ2-7; TCRdb picks TRBD2, but there is no DNA to check that call. This CDR3 contains 13 residues. Germline V CDR1 and CDR2: MRHNA, SNTAGT.

The chain combines TRBV7-2 with TRBJ1-6; the D call of TRBD1 rests on TCRdb alone, since no DNA is present to check it. Per germline, CDR1 SGHTA and CDR2 FQGNSA. The CDR3 sequence is 17 residues long. The CDR3 spells CASSITLMGSPDSPLHF.

V and J are TRBV21-1 and TRBJ2-4; TCRdb lists TRBD1, though no DNA is available to test this call. TRBV21-1 has pseudogene status. The CDR3 extends over 18 amino acids. The CDR3 region is CASSKGRRTGVAKNIQYF.

This chain links TRBV28 with TRBJ2-7; TCRdb calls TRBD1, which cannot be checked without DNA. The length of the CDR3 is 15 residues. CDR1 is MDHEN and CDR2 is SYDVKM in the germline V gene. The CDR3 reads CASSLDRGPSYEQYF.

The chain uses TRBV27 and TRBJ1-1. Germline loops: CDR1 MNHEY, CDR2 SMNVEV (reference sequence). This CDR3 has 13 amino acids. The CDR3 sequence: CASSSGLNTEAFF.

V and J are TRBV25-1 and TRBJ2-7; TCRdb's D call, TRBD1, is unchecked because there is no DNA. This CDR3 has 14 amino acids. Germline V lookup: CDR1 MGHDK, CDR2 SYGVNS. This CDR3 is CASSGTGSIGEQYF.

V gene TRBV6-4 combines with J gene TRBJ2-3; the D call from TCRdb, TRBD1, cannot be confirmed without DNA. Germline CDR1 reads MRHNA; CDR2 reads SNTAGT. CDR3 size: 15 residues. The CDR3: CASSDGTGGTDTQYF.

The V call is TRBV2, the J call TRBJ2-1; TCRdb calls TRBD2, which cannot be checked without DNA. The CDR3 is made up of 15 amino acids. Germline V gene data show CDR1 as SNHLY and CDR2 as FYNNEI. CDR3 region: CASSDSLAGGNEQFF.

This chain uses TRBV4-1 with TRBJ1-1; the D call of TRBD1 rests on TCRdb alone, since no DNA is present to check it. CDR3 length: 17 amino acids. CDR1 and CDR2 (germline): MGHRA, YSYEKL. This chain's CDR3 is CASSQESGTGPGTEAFF.

The J gene is TRBJ2-7, the V gene TRBV5-1; absent DNA, TCRdb's TRBD2 call cannot be checked. Per the germline V gene, CDR1 is SGHRS and CDR2 is YFSETQ. The CDR3 is 17 amino acids. CDR3: CASSWPGLAGENYEQYF.